The clone carrying this T cell receptor (beta chain) showed up many times. Its antigen remains unidentified. This entry is derived from a study of T cells after yellow fever vaccination. Universal primer sites and UMIs were introduced during 5'RACE template-switching synthesis of TCR cDNA. Using its own MiXCR run on the 5' RACE reads, TCRdb lists one record per CDR3 protein. The sample has a few hundred thousand distinct CDR3 sequences; under 3.5% are singletons. Study conclusions and caveats: Post-booster repertoires again held most primary-vaccination clones (roughly 95% CD4, about 88% CD8). Peaking faster, on day 5 versus 15, the secondary response was nonetheless weaker.

The CDR3 covers 15 residues. Germline values: CDR1 SGHRS, CDR2 YFSETQ. The V and J ends lost 5 bases and 4 bases respectively, with 15 bases between them. This receptor was obtained from a man aged 18 to 29 who received the YFV17D yellow fever vaccine. The source was CD4+ T cells sorted from PBMCs, collected 10 days after the yellow fever booster vaccination. The V call is TRBV5-1, the J call TRBJ2-2; D perhaps matches TRBD2 (5 bases). DNA of the CDR3: TGCGCCAGCAGGCTAGCCTCCGGGATCACCGGGGAGCTGTTTTTT. Translating gives CASRLASGITGELFF.